One T cell receptor (beta chain) is described in this entry. No antigen is known for it. It has no much larger one-base neighbor in the sample; base qualities were not kept. These data come from a study of T cell responses to AZD1222 COVID-19 vaccine (dated by TCRdb to the early 2020s). Study-level background: TCR sequencing covered some 240 trial participants: 200 to 220 given two doses of AZD1222 and 26 given two doses of MenACWY control vaccine. Trial participants were enrolled by age into subgroups of 18-55, 56-69 and 70-plus years, and 148, 28 and 57 TCR-sequenced participants, respectively, were included in these subgroups. Overall study results and their limits: Reportedly, almost half of the unique spike-specific TCRs recognized epitopes lying outside the regions that are mutated in the B.1.351 and B.1.1.7 variants. Because no samples from the day 14 peak response were available, repertoires could be characterized only after the peak T cell response. In the small 56-69-year group, the increase in depth fell short of significance, most likely because of low power. Most participants were white British and females outnumbered males, and the authors suggested that clonal diversity may have been underestimated. After two AZD1222 doses, both the breadth and the depth of spike-specific TCRs were significantly higher than at day 0 and than in MenACWY recipients. CD4 TCRs associated with the vaccine covered the entire spike protein, and the dominant responses were in regions 160-218 and 743-854. Conclusions about previously exposed vaccinees are limited, since just five to seven AZD1222 recipients were seropositive for SARS-CoV-2 at baseline.

The sample's time point label, decoded: about 28 days (+/-7) after the second vaccine dose. Because spike-specific TCR depth and breadth did not differ between the two schedules, AZD1222 recipients who got a second dose at roughly 4 weeks were pooled with those who got a second dose at roughly 12 weeks. The vaccinee samples were drawn from two UK trials, COV001 and COV002, one of which was a single-blind randomized controlled phase 2/3 trial testing AZD1222 (ChAdOx1 nCoV-19) in healthy adults. For TCRbeta chain sequencing, PBMC samples were collected from trial participants at day 0 and at day 28 after the second dose. The CDR3 regions of human TCRbeta chains were analyzed by immunosequencing. Under the source paper's analysis protocol: Repertoire TCRs were checked for matches against a reference library of SARS-CoV-2-specific TCRs that had been generated using the MIRA antigen-specificity platform. Breadth was defined as the fraction of unique TCRs that were SARS-CoV-2-associated. Depth was defined as the fraction of total T cells that were SARS-CoV-2-associated. Using the MIRA data, each spike-specific TCR was assigned both to the spike region to which the TCR was reactive and to a CD4 or CD8 class. Log10-transformed breadth and depth values were compared by one-way ANOVA with Sidak's multiple comparisons tests. TCRdb re-hosts the immuneACCESS table, in-frame sequences only. Its copies lack some clones; in the studies checked, an unresolved V gene accounts for under half of them, and the cause for the rest is not known. Clone size and V and J calls were adopted from that table, with D and trimming inferred from the DNA. The sample profile shows about 160,000 clones; 92% of them were found once. The ten largest make up roughly 3.4% of the sample.

The CDR3 covers 12 residues, taking in both the cysteine and the phenylalanine. The entry retains the CDR3 DNA only, 36 bases that are in frame from base 1. CDR1 MNHEY and CDR2 SMNVEV are derived from the germline V gene (reference sequence). V loses 6 bases of germline sequence and J loses 9 bases, and the interval between the two ends is 14 bases. The chain is made from TRBV27 and TRBJ1-2; TRBD1 is perhaps the D gene, given 6 matching bases. This material consisted of peripheral blood, taken 28 days after the second AZD1222 dose. The TCR comes from an adult who received the AZD1222 COVID-19 vaccine. The CDR3 amino acid sequence is: CASSLRGHRYTF. The DNA sequence is TGTGCCAGCAGCCTAAGGGGACACCGCTACACCTTC.